The clone carrying this T cell receptor (beta chain) was counted many times. What it binds is unknown. This entry belongs to a study of T cell repertoires in cytomegalovirus infection. The wider study: Matching HLA type and CMV infection were both indicated by public TCR beta signatures. Findings and limits, study-wide: CMV-specific TCR beta clonotypes restricted by HLA-C were the ones dominating the ex vivo response. CMV carriers having the relevant HLA were flagged by cumulative public TCR beta family frequency.

Germline V gives CDR1 SGHVS, CDR2 FNYEAQ. V lost 11 bases to trimming and J lost 8 bases, with 21 bases between them. The CDR3 spans 14 residues. In TCRdb, the reads were re-called with MiXCR into one record per CDR3 protein. The table has 480,000 or so distinct CDR3 sequences, 10% to 12% seen once. Sequenced input: PBMCs. The chain recombines TRBV7-6 with TRBJ1-4, with D possibly matching TRBD1 (5 bases). This clonotype was obtained from a human donor in good health (CMV status not recorded). Some clones in this sample may be carry-over from other donors' samples. Here the CDR3 DNA reads TGTGCCGAGAAACGGCGGGGCTCAGGCGAAAAACTGTTTTTT. Translating it yields CAEKRRGSGEKLFF.